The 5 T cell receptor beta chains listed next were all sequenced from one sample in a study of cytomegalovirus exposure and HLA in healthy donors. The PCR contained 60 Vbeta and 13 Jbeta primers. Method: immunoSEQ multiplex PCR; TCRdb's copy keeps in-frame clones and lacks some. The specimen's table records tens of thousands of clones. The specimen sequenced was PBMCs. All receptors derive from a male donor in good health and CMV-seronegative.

The CDR3 nucleotides are TGTGCCAGTACCCTCGCGACGGGAGGGCCCCAGTACTTC. Translation gives CASTLATGGPQYF. V gene TRBV19 combines with J gene TRBJ2-7; 8 positions agree with TRBD2. This CDR3 spans 13 amino acids. The germline gives CDR1 LNHDA, CDR2 SQIVND (reference sequence). After removal of 7 bases from V and 10 bases from J, the junction contained 12 bases not matched to a gene. The variable domain in full, with the rest retrieved from reference TRBV19 and TRBJ2-7, is DGGITQSPKYLFRKEGQNVTLSCEQNLNHDAMYWYRQDPGQGLRLIYYSQIVNDFQKGDIAEGYSVSREKKESFPLTVTSAQKNPTAFYLCASTLATGGPQYFGPGTRLTVT.

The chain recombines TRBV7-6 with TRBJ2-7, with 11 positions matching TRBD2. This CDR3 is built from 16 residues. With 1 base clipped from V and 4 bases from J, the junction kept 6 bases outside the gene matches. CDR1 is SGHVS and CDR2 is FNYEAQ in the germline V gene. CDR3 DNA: TGTGCCAGCAGCTTAGGAGTAGCGGGGGGGGCATACGAGCAGTACTTC. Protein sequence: CASSLGVAGGAYEQYF.

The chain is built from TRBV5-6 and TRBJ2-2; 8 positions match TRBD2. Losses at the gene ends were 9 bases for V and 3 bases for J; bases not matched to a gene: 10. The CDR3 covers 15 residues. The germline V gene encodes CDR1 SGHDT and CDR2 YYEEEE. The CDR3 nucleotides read TGTGCCAAAGTTTCTTTAGCGGGATACACCGGGGAGCTGTTTTTT. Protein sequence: CAKVSLAGYTGELFF.

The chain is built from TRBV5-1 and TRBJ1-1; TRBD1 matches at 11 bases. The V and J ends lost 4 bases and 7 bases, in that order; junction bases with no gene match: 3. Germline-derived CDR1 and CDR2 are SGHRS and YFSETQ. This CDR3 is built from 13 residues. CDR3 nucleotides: TGCGCCAGCAGCGGACAGGGGGCCGGTGAAGCTTTCTTT. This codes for CASSGQGAGEAFF.

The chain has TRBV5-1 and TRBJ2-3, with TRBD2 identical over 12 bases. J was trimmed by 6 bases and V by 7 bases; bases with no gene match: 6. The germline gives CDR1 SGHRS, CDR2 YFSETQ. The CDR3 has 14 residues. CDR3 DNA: TGCGCCAGCGGCAGACTAGCGGGAGACGATACGCAGTATTTT. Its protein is CASGRLAGDDTQYF.